One and the same sample provided the 27 T cell receptor beta chains below, sequenced in a study of early T cells in non-severe SARS-CoV-2 infection. MiXCR was run by TCRdb on the 5' RACE reads, yielding one entry per CDR3 protein. The data show roughly 92,000 distinct CDR3 sequences, 9.5% to 15% seen once. The sequenced sample was whole blood, obtained at baseline. The receptor set was obtained from an adult who was a healthcare worker with PCR-confirmed SARS-CoV-2 infection or an uninfected control (not recorded which).

The genes are TRBV10-1 and TRBJ2-3, with D uncertain. CDR3 length equals 15 residues. Germline values: CDR1 WNHNN, CDR2 SYGVQD (reference sequence). V was clipped by 3 bases and J by 2 bases, with 12 bases between them. The CDR3 loop reads CASSDSYSYTDTQYF. CDR3 coding DNA: TGCGCCAGCAGTGATAGCTACTCGTACACAGATACGCAGTATTTT.

CDR3 region: CAWNPLVNTEAFF. The CDR3 DNA reads as TGTGCCTGGAATCCCCTCGTGAACACTGAAGCTTTCTTT. V gene TRBV30 combines with J gene TRBJ1-1; D not certain. Trimming removed 4 bases from V and 0 bases from J, with 9 bases in between. The CDR3 length is 13 residues. Germline V gives CDR1 GTSNPN, CDR2 SVGIG (reference sequence).

This clonotype was seen repeatedly, ten times or more. This chain uses TRBV20-1 with TRBJ1-2; 11 nucleotides line up with TRBD1. Germline CDR1 reads DFQATT; CDR2 reads SNEGSKA (reference sequence). The CDR3 covers 13 residues. The junction had 3 bases not matched to a gene; V was cut back by 5 bases and J by 4 bases. DNA for the CDR3: TGCAGTGCTCGGACAGGGGGCTCCTATGGCTACACCTTC. This codes for CSARTGGSYGYTF.

The chain links TRBV12-3 or TRBV12-4 to TRBJ1-5; D unresolved. The CDR3 is 15 residues long. V lost 6 bases and J lost 2, with 14 bases in between. The CDR3 loop is CASSLDRGGNQPQHF. Here the CDR3 DNA reads TGTGCCAGCAGCCTCGACCGGGGTGGCAATCAGCCCCAGCATTTT.

This clonotype was seen many times. This sequence joins TRBV14 and TRBJ2-7; a weak D match, TRBD2 (6 bases). There are 13 residues in the CDR3. CDR1 and CDR2 from the germline V gene are SGHDN and FVKESK. V was shortened by 7 bases and J by 6 bases, with 16 bases between the two germline ends. The CDR3 DNA follows: TGTGCCAGCACCTACCGGAGGGGCGGCGAGCAGTACTTC. This codes for CASTYRRGGEQYF.

V is TRBV3-1 and J is TRBJ1-5, with no clear D. The germline CDR1 and CDR2 sequences are LGHDT and YNNKEL (reference sequence). The CDR3 runs 16 residues. The ends were cut back, 1 base at V and 1 base at J, with 11 bases in the middle. Written as DNA, the CDR3 is TGTGCCAGCAGCCAAGGTTTCAGTAGGAGCAATCAGCCCCAGCATTTT. Translation: CASSQGFSRSNQPQHF.

This clonotype has ten or more counts. This chain uses TRBV20-1 with TRBJ1-3; tentative D call: TRBD1 (5 bases). Germline V CDR1 and CDR2: DFQATT, SNEGSKA (reference sequence). V dropped 3 bases and J dropped 0 bases, with 24 bases sitting between them. This CDR3 is 19 amino acids long. CDR3 protein: CSARPPNRLAPYSGNTIYF. Here the CDR3 DNA reads TGCAGTGCTAGGCCCCCCAACAGGCTAGCCCCCTACTCTGGAAACACCATATATTTT.

This clonotype was detected ten times or more. The CDR3 protein is CATSGSTSGRAGDTQYF. The CDR3 DNA sequence: TGTGCCACCAGTGGTTCAACTAGCGGGAGGGCCGGCGATACGCAGTATTTT. V and J are TRBV24-1 and TRBJ2-3; 13 bases align to TRBD2. V dropped 5 bases and J dropped 6; count of bases not matched to a gene: 10. The length of the CDR3 is 17 residues. Germline V lookup: CDR1 KGHDR, CDR2 SFDVKD.

The rearrangement links TRBV16 to TRBJ1-1; D perhaps matches TRBD1 (6 bases). CDR1 is KGHSY and CDR2 is FQNENV in the germline V gene. The CDR3 covers 14 residues. The V gene lost 4 bases and the J gene lost 5 bases, with 14 bases spanning the gap. CDR3 region: CASSRGTGATEAFF. CDR3 DNA sequence: TGTGCCAGCAGCCGAGGGACGGGGGCAACTGAAGCTTTCTTT.

The chain uses TRBV11-2 and TRBJ1-2, with a tentative D call TRBD1 (5 bases). The CDR3 has 14 amino acids. Germline CDR1 SGHAT, CDR2 FQNNGV. The ends were cut back, 4 bases at V and 6 bases at J, with 15 bases in the middle. The CDR3 DNA is TGTGCCAGCAGCTCCCTGGACAAGGGCAATGGCTACACCTTC. It yields the protein CASSSLDKGNGYTF.

The V call is TRBV7-3, the J call TRBJ2-1; TRBD2 matches at 10 bases. Losses at the gene ends were 7 bases for V and 7 bases for J; bases not matched to a gene: 16. The germline gives CDR1 SGHTA, CDR2 FQGTGA. The CDR3 loop spans 17 amino acids. CDR3 nucleotide sequence: TGTGCCAGCACCTCGGGATCACAGCGGGGGGGCCGGAATGAGCAGTTCTTC. Translated: CASTSGSQRGGRNEQFF.

The chain couples TRBV20-1 to TRBJ1-6, with 9 bases lining up with TRBD1. J was trimmed by 6 bases and V by 6 bases; bases with no gene match: 9. The CDR3 runs 15 residues. Germline loops: CDR1 DFQATT, CDR2 SNEGSKA (reference sequence). The CDR3 region has the DNA TGCAGTGCCAAGGACAGGGGTTGGGTTAATTCACCCCTCCACTTT. Translating gives CSAKDRGWVNSPLHF.

This clonotype was seen many times. This chain joins TRBV2 and TRBJ2-7; either TRBD1 or TRBD2 may fit D (5 bases each). The CDR3 totals 16 residues. The germline gives CDR1 SNHLY, CDR2 FYNNEI. V was pared by 7 bases and J by 2 bases, with 21 bases between. CDR3 in DNA: TGTGCCAGCACCGAAGAGGGGAAACTGGGTACCTACGAGCAGTACTTC. This encodes CASTEEGKLGTYEQYF.

This clonotype was counted between two and nine times. The J gene is TRBJ2-4, the V gene TRBV15; D is unresolved. This CDR3 has 15 amino acids. Deletions cut 0 bases from V and 6 bases from J, with 12 bases between. Germline V CDR1 and CDR2: LNHNV, YYDKDF (reference sequence). CDR3 region: CATSREITVGNIQYF. The CDR3 coding sequence is TGTGCCACCAGCAGAGAGATCACAGTCGGAAACATTCAGTACTTC.

This clonotype showed up just a few times. This chain connects TRBV9 to TRBJ2-3; 8 bases agree with TRBD2. Trimming removed 1 base from V and 7 bases from J; junction bases left unmatched: 8. This CDR3 region has 15 residues. The germline gives CDR1 SGDLS, CDR2 YYNGEE. The chain's CDR3 is CASSVTSGHRNTQYF. CDR3 in DNA: TGTGCCAGCAGCGTAACTAGCGGTCATCGAAATACGCAGTATTTT.

The chain carries TRBV6-5 and TRBJ1-1; no clear D. The CDR3 runs 13 residues. V gave up 5 bases and J gave up 0 bases, with 7 bases separating them. Germline V lookup: CDR1 MNHEY, CDR2 SVGAGI. The CDR3 sequence: CASSAVMNTEAFF. The CDR3 DNA reads as TGTGCCAGCAGTGCGGTCATGAACACTGAAGCTTTCTTT.

This clonotype appeared a few times. The chain employs TRBV7-9 and TRBJ1-1; D not resolved. The V and J ends lost 1 base and 9 bases respectively, with 18 bases between them. The CDR3 extends over 15 amino acids. From germline, CDR1 is SEHNR and CDR2 FQNEAQ (reference sequence). CDR3 bases: TGTGCCAGCAGCTTAGTTAGTCTGGCCGAAGGTAAAGCTTTCTTT. It yields the protein CASSLVSLAEGKAFF.

This clonotype came up a few times. The chain recombines TRBV19 with TRBJ1-5; the D is unclear. Trimming shortened V by 2 bases and J by 5 bases, and 16 bases separated the two germline ends. Germline V gives CDR1 LNHDA, CDR2 SQIVND (reference sequence). The length of the CDR3 is 16 residues. The CDR3, as DNA: TGTGCCAGTAGTATACTTCGCAGCGGAGCTTATCAGCCCCAGCATTTT. Translated: CASSILRSGAYQPQHF.

This clonotype was seen a few times. The V gene is TRBV29-1, the J gene TRBJ2-7, with 10 nucleotides matching TRBD1. Germline-derived CDR1 and CDR2 are SQVTM and ANQGSEA. The CDR3 is 16 amino acids. The J segment lost 6 bases and the V segment lost 1 base, leaving 12 bases of the junction unmatched. The CDR3 DNA sequence: TGCAGCGTTGAAGCCAATCCGGGACAGGGGCGGCGCGAGCAGTACTTC. Its translation: CSVEANPGQGRREQYF.

V usage is TRBV29-1 and J usage is TRBJ2-5; no clear D gene. CDR1 and CDR2 (germline): SQVTM, ANQGSEA. There are 10 residues in the CDR3. Between the trimmed V and J ends, which lost 6 bases and 2 bases, there was a span of 4 bases. The CDR3 loop is CSVPQETQYF. For the CDR3, the DNA is TGCAGCGTCCCGCAAGAGACCCAGTACTTC. The full variable domain, with the rest looked up from reference TRBV29-1 and TRBJ2-5, is SAVISQKPSRDICQRGTSLTIQCQVDSQVTMMFWYRQQPGQSLTLIATANQGSEATYESGFVIDKFPISRPNLTFSTLTVSNMSPEDSSIYLCSVPQETQYFGPGTRLLVL.

This clonotype was observed at least ten times. V is TRBV20-1 and J is TRBJ1-2, with D hard to call. The germline V gene has CDR1 DFQATT and CDR2 SNEGSKA (reference sequence). The CDR3 has 14 residues. Trimming took 6 bases from V and 1 from J, leaving 15 bases between them. The CDR3 loop reads CSADGGPYNYGYTF. CDR3 bases: TGCAGTGCCGATGGAGGCCCCTATAACTATGGCTACACCTTC.

The V and J genes are TRBV27 and TRBJ2-3; D possibly uses TRBD1 or TRBD2 (5 bases each). The CDR3 has 17 amino acids. CDR1 and CDR2 from the germline V gene are MNHEY and SMNVEV (reference sequence). V shed 6 bases and J shed 6 bases, with 25 bases lying between them. CDR3 bases: TGTGCCAGCAGACTGAAGGGACCGACTCTTGTAAATGATACGCAGTATTTT. This sequence encodes CASRLKGPTLVNDTQYF.

The V and J genes are TRBV20-1 and TRBJ2-3; no firm D call. The germline V gene encodes CDR1 DFQATT and CDR2 SNEGSKA (reference sequence). V was trimmed by 1 base and J by 2 bases, leaving 10 bases between them. The CDR3 consists of 14 residues. The CDR3 nucleotides are TGCAGTGCTAGAGGTCCGGGTTCCACAGATACGCAGTATTTT. Amino acid sequence: CSARGPGSTDTQYF.

This clonotype has ten or more counts. This chain uses TRBV6-6 with TRBJ2-7; the D gene is possibly TRBD2 (7 bases). V was trimmed by 6 bases and J by 3 bases, leaving 18 bases between them. Per the germline V gene, CDR1 is MNHNY and CDR2 is SVGAGI (reference sequence). This CDR3 spans 15 amino acids. The CDR3 coding sequence is TGTGCCAGCAGCCATAACAGGGAGGGAGTCTACGAGCAGTACTTC. It is translated as CASSHNREGVYEQYF.

Only one count was recorded for this clonotype. This chain links TRBV20-1 with TRBJ2-7; the match to TRBD1 covers 8 bases. Germline loops: CDR1 DFQATT, CDR2 SNEGSKA (reference sequence). The junction had 8 bases not matched to a gene; V was cut back by 5 bases and J by 2 bases. The CDR3 consists of 14 residues. Written as DNA, the CDR3 is TGCAGTGCTGCAGTTCCGGACAGGGCCTACGAGCAGTACTTC. It is translated as CSAAVPDRAYEQYF.

The rearrangement links TRBV4-1 to TRBJ2-3; TRBD2 is a possible D gene (6 bases). Germline assignment: CDR1 MGHRA and CDR2 YSYEKL. Trimming removed 2 bases at V and 1 base at J, with 16 bases between. CDR3 size: 17 residues. Here the CDR3 DNA reads TGCGCCAGCAGCCAATCAGTTGCGGGACCCGGCACAGATACGCAGTATTTT. This codes for CASSQSVAGPGTDTQYF.

The CDR3 protein is CSAPPWTSGTYEQYF. As DNA, the CDR3 is TGCAGTGCCCCCCCATGGACTAGCGGGACCTACGAGCAGTACTTC. The V gene is TRBV20-1, the J gene TRBJ2-7; 12 bases agree with TRBD2. V was clipped by 6 bases and J by 2 bases; unmatched bases: 8. Germline-derived CDR1 and CDR2 are DFQATT and SNEGSKA (reference sequence). This CDR3 is built from 15 residues.